A single sample is the source of the 14 T cell receptor beta chains below, sequenced in a study of blood T cell repertoires in COVID-19. TCRdb keeps only in-frame clones here, not all; method: immunoSEQ multiplex PCR. Of about 70,000 clones listed, 88% are singletons. The specimen sequenced was peripheral blood. These receptors all come from a woman aged 70-85 years with acute or convalescent COVID-19.

The rearrangement joins TRBV28 to TRBJ1-2, with 7 bases identical to TRBD1. The trim removed 5 bases at V and 8 bases at J, leaving 17 bases unmatched. CDR1 MDHEN and CDR2 SYDVKM come from the germline V gene. The CDR3 runs 16 residues. Here the CDR3 reads CASSVTGTATWGGYTF. The CDR3 DNA is TGTGCCAGCAGTGTTACCGGGACAGCTACCTGGGGGGGCTACACCTTC.

The chain recombines TRBV6-5 with TRBJ1-2, with TRBD1 matching over 7 bases. CDR1 is MNHEY, CDR2 SVGAGI, per germline. V shed 8 bases and J 2 bases; nucleotides not matched to a gene: 8. The CDR3 consists of 14 residues. As DNA, the CDR3 is TGTGCCAGCGGAACTGCAGGGGGGAACTATGGCTACACCTTC. Residues: CASGTAGGNYGYTF.

With regard to this clone: At the DNA level, this CDR3 is encoded by other sequences in the same sample as well. This rearrangement joins TRBV7-8 to TRBJ1-1, with 9 bases identical to TRBD1. The CDR3 length is 14 residues. Per the germline V gene, CDR1 is SGHVS and CDR2 is FQNEAQ. The V segment lost 5 bases and the J segment 5 bases; nucleotides outside the gene matches: 6. The CDR3 DNA reads as TGTGCCAGCAGCCTCGGACAGGGGAAGACTGAAGCTTTCTTT. It translates to CASSLGQGKTEAFF.

The chain employs TRBV29-1 and TRBJ1-1; the D gene is possibly TRBD1 (6 bases). V was trimmed by 4 bases and J by 6 bases, leaving 9 bases between them. The germline gives CDR1 SQVTM, CDR2 ANQGSEA. CDR3 length: 11 residues. This CDR3 reads CSVARGAEAFF. CDR3 coding DNA: TGCAGCGTTGCCAGGGGCGCTGAAGCTTTCTTT.

This clone has a single count. The gene calls are TRBV5-1 and TRBJ2-7; 14 bases match TRBD2. Germline CDR1 and CDR2: SGHRS and YFSETQ. The CDR3 spans 15 residues. V lost 4 bases to trimming and J lost 3 bases; unmatched junction nucleotides: 3. CDR3 bases: TGCGCCAGCAGCCAAGGGACTAGCGGGAGCTACGAGCAGTACTTC. Translating gives CASSQGTSGSYEQYF.

This chain uses TRBV27 with TRBJ1-2; the D gene is possibly TRBD1 (6 bases). CDR3 length equals 15 residues. CDR1 and CDR2 (germline): MNHEY, SMNVEV (reference sequence). Trimming pared 3 bases from V and 4 bases from J, leaving 15 bases between. CDR3 sequence (DNA): TGTGCCAGCAGTTTGGGGGGGGGCGTCGTCTATGGCTACACCTTC. As protein: CASSLGGGVVYGYTF.

V gene TRBV27 combines with J gene TRBJ1-2; unclear D gene. The CDR3 totals 14 residues. The germline V gene has CDR1 MNHEY and CDR2 SMNVEV (reference sequence). With 0 bases removed from V and 0 bases from J, the gap between germline ends came to 5 bases. The CDR3 region is CASSLSFTNYGYTF. The CDR3 nucleotides read TGTGCCAGCAGTTTATCGTTTACTAACTATGGCTACACCTTC.

This clone turned up a few times. This chain uses TRBV6-5 with TRBJ1-2; D uncertain. The CDR3 is made up of 14 amino acids. Trimming took off 2 bases at V and 0 bases at J, with 7 bases between the two ends. Germline loops: CDR1 MNHEY, CDR2 SVGAGI. CDR3 coding DNA: TGTGCCAGCAGTTACGCGACATCTAACTATGGCTACACCTTC. This gives the protein CASSYATSNYGYTF.

A single count supports this clone. This chain uses TRBV14 with TRBJ2-5, with no clear D. The V and J ends lost 1 base and 7 bases respectively, with 10 bases between them. The CDR3 consists of 13 residues. The germline V gene has CDR1 SGHDN and CDR2 FVKESK. CDR3 region: CASSQVQVGTQYF. CDR3 in DNA: TGTGCCAGCAGCCAAGTCCAGGTGGGGACCCAGTACTTC.

The CDR3 sequence: CASSLLNEGNTEAFF. In DNA, the CDR3 is TGTGCCAGCAGCTTACTCAATGAGGGGAACACTGAAGCTTTCTTT. The chain links TRBV7-6 to TRBJ1-1; D gene unclear. V lost 2 bases, J lost 1 base, and 11 bases lay in between. The CDR3 sequence is 15 residues long. Germline V gene lookup returns CDR1 SGHVS and CDR2 FNYEAQ.

The chain couples TRBV2 to TRBJ1-1, with a weak D call TRBD1 (5 bases). In germline, CDR1 is SNHLY, CDR2 FYNNEI. CDR3 size: 15 residues. The V and J ends lost 8 bases and 1 base respectively, with 17 bases between them. In DNA, the CDR3 is TGTGCCAGCGCGTTCTACGGGGGAGCGAACACTGAAGCTTTCTTT. It yields the protein CASAFYGGANTEAFF.

V gene TRBV5-6 combines with J gene TRBJ2-1; D perhaps matches TRBD1 (6 bases). V was pared by 3 bases and J by 4 bases, with 14 bases between. Germline CDR1 reads SGHDT; CDR2 reads YYEEEE. The CDR3 spans 15 residues. The CDR3 spells CASSSGESKYNEQFF. The CDR3, as DNA: TGTGCCAGCAGCTCAGGGGAATCAAAGTACAATGAGCAGTTCTTC.

This clone came up a few times. The chain is built from TRBV2 and TRBJ2-2; D ambiguous. The germline V gene has CDR1 SNHLY and CDR2 FYNNEI. This CDR3 is built from 13 residues. V was pared by 4 bases and J by 0 bases, with 3 bases between. CDR3 bases: TGTGCCAGCAGTGCCTCGAACACCGGGGAGCTGTTTTTT. Amino acid sequence: CASSASNTGELFF.

This rearrangement joins TRBV24-1 to TRBJ2-1; D gene ambiguous. Germline loops: CDR1 KGHDR, CDR2 SFDVKD. The length of the CDR3 is 15 residues. Trimming cost V 4 bases and J 5 bases, with 14 bases left between them. CDR3 loop: CATSERAPANNEQFF. The CDR3 bases are TGTGCCACCAGTGAGCGAGCGCCTGCAAACAATGAGCAGTTCTTC.